The TCR beta chain under discussion was sequenced for a study of T cell responses to AZD1222 COVID-19 vaccine. Study-wide points: Donors were mostly white British, more females; clonal diversity possibly underestimated. Vaccine-associated CD4 TCRs spanned spike, dominant at 160-218 and 743-854. At study baseline, merely six AZD1222 recipients were seropositive. Unmutated variant regions are reportedly targeted by nearly half of spike-specific TCRs.

Regarding this clone: The target antigen is unknown.

TCRdb's table, derived via immunoSEQ multiplex PCR, lists solely in-frame clones and lacks some. The sample lists roughly 150,000 clones, approximately 88% occurring once. This CDR3 is built from 15 residues. Germline CDR1 reads LNHDA; CDR2 reads SQIVND (reference sequence). With V trimmed by 7 bases and J by 7 bases, 12 bases remained unmatched. The source is an adult in good health. The V gene is TRBV19, the J gene TRBJ1-5; 8 bases agree with TRBD1. The sequences come from peripheral blood, collected on day 0 of AZD1222 vaccination. The CDR3 loop reads CASTPGGSVIQPQHF. The CDR3, as DNA: TGTGCCAGTACCCCAGGGGGCAGTGTGATCCAGCCCCAGCATTTT.